This T cell receptor beta chain appears in the sequencing data of a study of CD8+ T cells in alopecia areata. Germline V gene lookup returns CDR1 WSHSY and CDR2 SAAADI. Trimming took 4 bases from V and 8 from J, leaving 8 bases between them. The CDR3 is 11 amino acids. Regarding treatment: oral pan-JAK inhibitor, 5-10 mg twice daily. RNA extraction and reverse transcription yielded cDNA as sequencing template. Method: immunoSEQ multiplex PCR; TCRdb's copy keeps in-frame clones and lacks some. The top ten clones hold roughly 1.5% of a sample with some 200,000 clones, more than 45% of them seen once. In its sample, this clone was seen a few times.

The TCR comes from a human donor with alopecia areata. V and J are TRBV10-2 and TRBJ1-1; no clear D. The sample consisted of CD4+ T cells sorted from blood, taken at week 4, from a patient treated with tofacitinib. The CDR3 is CASSARREAFF. CDR3 sequence (DNA): TGCGCCAGCAGTGCCCGGAGAGAAGCTTTCTTT.